These 6 T cell receptor beta chains were all obtained from the same sample, sequenced in a study of blood T cell repertoires in COVID-19. The assay was immunoSEQ multiplex PCR, and TCRdb's table has in-frame clones only and misses some. The sample includes roughly 160,000 clones, 84% of them seen just once. Sequenced: peripheral blood. These receptor sequences come from an elderly woman with COVID-19, enrolled during active disease.

The V and J genes are TRBV6-5 and TRBJ2-3; 7 bases are shared with TRBD2. Trimming cost V 6 bases and J 2 bases; bases outside gene matches: 8. CDR1 is MNHEY, CDR2 SVGAGI, per germline. CDR3 length: 15 amino acids. This CDR3 is CASRNLAALTDTQYF. For the CDR3, the DNA is TGTGCCAGCAGGAATCTAGCGGCTCTCACAGATACGCAGTATTTT.

The J gene is TRBJ2-2, the V gene TRBV15; TRBD2 is a possible D gene (6 bases). V dropped 0 bases and J dropped 7 bases, with 9 bases sitting between them. Germline CDR1 and CDR2: LNHNV and YYDKDF (reference sequence). This CDR3 has 14 residues. Written as DNA, the CDR3 is TGTGCCACCAGCAGAGATCGGGGGAGCGGGGAGCTGTTTTTT. The encoded protein is CATSRDRGSGELFF.

There are a few counts of this clone. The chain recombines TRBV10-1 with TRBJ1-1; tentatively, D is TRBD1 (5 bases). Germline V gives CDR1 WNHNN, CDR2 SYGVQD (reference sequence). The CDR3 sequence is 13 residues long. Trimming removed 3 bases at V and 1 base at J, with 6 bases between. CDR3 DNA: TGCGCCAGCAGTGAACAGGCGAACACTGAAGCTTTCTTT. Its protein product is CASSEQANTEAFF.

The CDR3 DNA follows: TGTGCCAGCAGCATGAGTCGGGAGCTGTTTTTT. Its protein is CASSMSRELFF. The V and J genes are TRBV11-2 and TRBJ2-2; D gene unclear. Trimming shortened V by 5 bases and J by 9 bases, and 7 bases separated the two germline ends. This CDR3 comprises 11 residues. Germline V CDR1 and CDR2: SGHAT, FQNNGV.

The chain is built from TRBV12-5 and TRBJ1-2; possible D gene TRBD1, 6 bases. The CDR3 covers 12 residues. The germline V and J ends were trimmed by 7 bases and 5 bases, with 11 bases remaining between them. Per the germline V gene, CDR1 is LGHNT and CDR2 is FRNRAP. The CDR3 sequence is CASAGGRYGYTF. The CDR3 region has the DNA TGTGCTAGTGCGGGGGGCCGGTATGGCTACACCTTC.

CDR3 in DNA: TGTGCTTTCAAGGGGGCTTCAGATACGCAGTATTTT. Translation: CAFKGASDTQYF. The chain links TRBV10-3 to TRBJ2-3; 7 bases line up with TRBD1. The germline gives CDR1 ENHRY, CDR2 SYGVKD. CDR3 length equals 12 residues.